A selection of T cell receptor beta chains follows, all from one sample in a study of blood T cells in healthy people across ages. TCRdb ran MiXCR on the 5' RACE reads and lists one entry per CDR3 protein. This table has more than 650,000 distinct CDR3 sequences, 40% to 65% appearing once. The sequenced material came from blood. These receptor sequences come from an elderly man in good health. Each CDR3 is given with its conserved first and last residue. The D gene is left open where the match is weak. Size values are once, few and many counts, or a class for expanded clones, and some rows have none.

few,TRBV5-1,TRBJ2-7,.,TGCGCCAGCAGCTTGGATGGCAGGGGTTACGAGCAGTACTTC,CASSLDGRGYEQYF
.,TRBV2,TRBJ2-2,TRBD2,TGTGCCAGCAGTGGATCGGGACTAGCGGGAGGGAAGGTTCAGGAGGAGCTGTTTTTT,CASSGSGLAGGKVQEELFF
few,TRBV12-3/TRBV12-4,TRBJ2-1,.,TGTGCCAGCAGTTTCGGTTCACAGGGAAGGGATGAGCAGTTCTTC,CASSFGSQGRDEQFF
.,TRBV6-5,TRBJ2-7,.,TGTGCCAGCAGTTCGGGCCCCGGGATATACGAGCAGTACTTC,CASSSGPGIYEQYF
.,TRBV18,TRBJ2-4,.,TGTGCCAGCTCACCGACACAGGGGAGGAACATTCAGTACTTC,CASSPTQGRNIQYF
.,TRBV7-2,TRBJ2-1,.,TGTGCCAGCAGCTTAGCGCTAATTTTGGGCAATGAGCAGTTCTTC,CASSLALILGNEQFF
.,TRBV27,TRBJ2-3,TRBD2,TGTGCCAGCAGTCCTCTGGGAGGGGTGAGCACAGATACGCAGTATTTT,CASSPLGGVSTDTQYF
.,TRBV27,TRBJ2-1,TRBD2,TGTGCCAGCAGCCCTTGGGGGACTAGCGGGAATGAGCAGTTCTTC,CASSPWGTSGNEQFF
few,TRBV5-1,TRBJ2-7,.,TGCGCCAGCAGCTTGGTGACAGGAGGTACCTACGAGCAGTACTTC,CASSLVTGGTYEQYF
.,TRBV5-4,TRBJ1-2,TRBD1,TGTGCCAGCAGGTCGGACAGGGGGCCGTATGGCTACACCTTC,CASRSDRGPYGYTF
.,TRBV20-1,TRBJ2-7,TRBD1,TGCAGTGCAGAGGACCGGGACAGGGGATCCTACGAGCAGTACTTC,CSAEDRDRGSYEQYF
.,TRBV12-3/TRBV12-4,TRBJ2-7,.,TGTGCCAGCAGTCTGACACGAGGCCCCCGGGGCGAGCAGTACTTC,CASSLTRGPRGEQYF
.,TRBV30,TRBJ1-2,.,TGTGCCTGGAGTGTAATAGCTTGGAATGGCTACACCTTC,CAWSVIAWNGYTF
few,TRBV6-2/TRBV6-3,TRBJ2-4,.,TGTGCCAGCAGGGAGAGGGGAGCCAAAAACATTCAGTACTTC,CASRERGAKNIQYF
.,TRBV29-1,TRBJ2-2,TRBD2,TGCAGCGTTGAAATAGCGGGCGTCACCGGAGAGCTGTTTTTT,CSVEIAGVTGELFF
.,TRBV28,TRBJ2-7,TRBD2,TGTGCCAGCAGCAACCTCCGGGGGGCCTACGAGCAGTACTTC,CASSNLRGAYEQYF
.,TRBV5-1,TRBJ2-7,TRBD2,TGCGCCAGCACCTTGCGGTCTAGCGGGGGTTACGAGCAGTACTTC,CASTLRSSGGYEQYF
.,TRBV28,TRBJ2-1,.,TGTGCCAGCATCCATAACGGGAGCGGGTACAATGAGCAGTTCTTC,CASIHNGSGYNEQFF
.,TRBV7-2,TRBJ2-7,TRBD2,TGTGCCAGCGCGGTAGCGGGAGAGTGGTACGAGCAGTACTTC,CASAVAGEWYEQYF
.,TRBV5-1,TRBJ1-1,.,TGCGCCAGCAGCGATCTGGCTGGTTCCACTGAAGCTTTCTTT,CASSDLAGSTEAFF
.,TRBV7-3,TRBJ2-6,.,TGTGCCAGCAGCCCGACCGGGACATGGTCTCTTAGGGCCAACGTCCTGACTTTC,CASSPTGTWSLRANVLTF
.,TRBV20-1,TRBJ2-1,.,TGCAGTGCGCTCCCGGGACTCGGGGGCCATGAGCAGTTCTTC,CSALPGLGGHEQFF
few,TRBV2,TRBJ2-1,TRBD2,TGTGCCAGCAGCGGGACTAGCTATGGGTACAATGAGCAGTTCTTC,CASSGTSYGYNEQFF
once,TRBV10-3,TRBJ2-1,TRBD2,TGTGCCATCAGTGAGAGACTAGCGGGAGTACCCCATGAGCAGTTCTTC,CAISERLAGVPHEQFF
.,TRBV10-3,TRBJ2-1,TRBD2,TGTGCCATCAGTGAGTCGAGTAGCGGGATCCACTACAATGAGCAGTTCTTC,CAISESSSGIHYNEQFF
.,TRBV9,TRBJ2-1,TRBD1,TGTGCCAGCAGCGCGGGACAGAAGAATGAGCAGTTCTTC,CASSAGQKNEQFF
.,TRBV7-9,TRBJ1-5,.,TGTGCCAGCAGCGCCCGGGACCAGGGCCTGGGGGGCAATCAGCCCCAGCATTTT,CASSARDQGLGGNQPQHF
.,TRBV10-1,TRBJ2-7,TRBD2,TGCGCCAGCAGTGAGTCGCCTAGCGGGAGTCTCTACGAGCAGTACTTC,CASSESPSGSLYEQYF
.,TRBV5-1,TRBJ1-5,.,TGCGCCAGCAGCGAGGGACCGGCAAGCAATCAGCCCCAGCATTTT,CASSEGPASNQPQHF
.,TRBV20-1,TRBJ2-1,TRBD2,TGCAGTGCTAGAGCTCACCCACTAGCGGGAGGTCCTAATGAGCAGTTCTTC,CSARAHPLAGGPNEQFF
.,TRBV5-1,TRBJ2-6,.,TGCGCCAGCAGCTGGGAGTTCTCTGGGGCCAACGTCCTGACTTTC,CASSWEFSGANVLTF
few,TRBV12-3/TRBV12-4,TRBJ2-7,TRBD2,TGTGCCAGCACCCTAGGGGCTAGCGGGGCATCCTACGAGCAGTACTTC,CASTLGASGASYEQYF
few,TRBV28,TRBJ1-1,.,TGTGCCAGCAGTTTAGAATCGACAGGAACGGGTACTGAAGCTTTCTTT,CASSLESTGTGTEAFF
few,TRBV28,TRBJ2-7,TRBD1,TGTGCCAGCAGTTTATGGGGACAGAACTCCTACGAGCAGTACTTC,CASSLWGQNSYEQYF
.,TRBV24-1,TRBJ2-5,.,TGTGCCACCAGTGACCCCCTTGGAGGCAAGTCCCAAGAGACCCAGTACTTC,CATSDPLGGKSQETQYF
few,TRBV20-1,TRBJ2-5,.,TGCAGTGCTAAGTCCTTAGGGGAGACCCAGTACTTC,CSAKSLGETQYF
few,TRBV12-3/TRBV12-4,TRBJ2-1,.,TGTGCCAGCAGTTTAGGTCTCCAGTTAAATGAGCAGTTCTTC,CASSLGLQLNEQFF
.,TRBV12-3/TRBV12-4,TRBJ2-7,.,TGTGCCAGCAGTTCCCGGGTGAGCAGAGGTTACGAGCAGTACTTC,CASSSRVSRGYEQYF
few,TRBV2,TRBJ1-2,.,TGTGCCAGCAAAAATGGCTACACCTTC,CASKNGYTF
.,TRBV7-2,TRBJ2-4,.,TGTGCCAGCAGCCCCCGCTCCGACCCCATAGCCAAAAACATTCAGTACTTC,CASSPRSDPIAKNIQYF
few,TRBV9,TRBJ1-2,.,TGTGCCAGCAGCGCGTCCCCAGGGTCGGTTCGGTATGGCTACACCTTC,CASSASPGSVRYGYTF
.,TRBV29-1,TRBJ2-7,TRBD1,TGCAGCGTTGGGGGTCTGAGACAGGGCTCCTACGAGCAGTACTTC,CSVGGLRQGSYEQYF
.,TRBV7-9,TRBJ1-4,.,TGTGCCAGCAGCGGAGGAGGCGTGTGGAGTGAAAAACTGTTTTTT,CASSGGGVWSEKLFF
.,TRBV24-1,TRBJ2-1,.,TGTGCCACCAGTGACACGACCCTATACAATGAGCAGTTCTTC,CATSDTTLYNEQFF
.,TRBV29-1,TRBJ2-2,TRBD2,TGCAGCGTCCTAGCGGGAGCCACCGGGGAGCTGTTTTTT,CSVLAGATGELFF
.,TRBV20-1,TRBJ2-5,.,TGCAGTGCCCAGGGTCGTGGAGAGACCCAGTACTTC,CSAQGRGETQYF
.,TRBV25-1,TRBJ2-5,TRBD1,TGTGCCAGCAGTGACCTCAGGGGGAGAGAGACCCAGTACTTC,CASSDLRGRETQYF
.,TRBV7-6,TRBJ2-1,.,TGTGCCAGCAGCCTAACTGGACAGTCCTACAATGAGCAGTTCTTC,CASSLTGQSYNEQFF
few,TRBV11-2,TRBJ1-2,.,TGTGCCAGCAGCTTACTCGGGGGCTCAGTTGGCTACACCTTC,CASSLLGGSVGYTF
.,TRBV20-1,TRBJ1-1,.,TGCAGTGCTTGGGGACGGCTGGGGACTGAAGCTTTCTTT,CSAWGRLGTEAFF
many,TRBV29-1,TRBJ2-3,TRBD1,TGCAGCGTTACGGGACAGGGCCCAGATACGCAGTATTTT,CSVTGQGPDTQYF